Described below is a single T cell receptor (beta chain) sequence and its context. Its target antigen remains unknown. There are no base qualities to consult, and no much larger clone falls within one base. Genomic DNA was isolated from the sorted cells so that the TCRbeta CDR3 region could be sequenced. The immunoSEQ Assay was used for sequencing of TCRbeta CDR3 regions. Sourced from immuneACCESS, this table was stored by TCRdb with only in-frame sequences that have V and J called. A share of the clones is absent; for the studies checked, an unresolved V gene accounts for under half, and the remainder has no known explanation. The sample records 20,000 to 25,000 clones, about 85% of which are singletons. The ten largest clones capture 25% of the sample. This specimen comes from a study of OX40 agonist ivuxolimab in advanced cancers. For the study in its entirety: Ivuxolimab, which targeted the costimulatory receptor OX40 (CD134), was an agonistic, fully human IgG2 monoclonal antibody. Patients were allowed to have had prior anti-PD-1, anti-PD-L1 or anti-CTLA-4 therapy, and approximately 40% of the dose-escalation patients had previously received checkpoint inhibitors. Intravenous ivuxolimab was administered to patients every 2 weeks at six dose levels: 0.01, 0.1, 0.3, 1.5, 3 and 10 mg/kg. The point of sequencing TCRbeta in the periphery was to test whether ivuxolimab changed TCR sequence diversity and drove clonal T-cell expansion. Among the approximately 54 dose-escalation patients, some 20 had hepatocellular carcinoma, approximately 15 melanoma, 9 renal cell carcinoma and 9 head and neck cancer. Three dose-escalation patients achieved partial responses, one with hepatocellular carcinoma and two with cutaneous melanoma. The dose-escalation cohort was about 87% male with a mean age of about 60 years, ranging from roughly 20 to 80. The paper describes the monotherapy dose-escalation part (N of about 55 patients) of the phase I trial of ivuxolimab.

The trial excluded patients who had a history of autoimmune disease or were on systemic immunosuppression. Peripheral blood for TCR sequencing was collected from all dose cohorts at baseline, on cycle 4 day 1, and on cycle 7 day 1. Samples came from an open-label, multicenter, first-in-human phase I dose-escalation trial of ivuxolimab. Adults with locally advanced or metastatic head and neck squamous cell, hepatocellular, melanoma or renal cell carcinoma were enrolled in the trial. CD4+ and CD8+ T cells were sorted separately from peripheral blood before TCR sequencing. Points the paper makes about the study in general: After ivuxolimab, CD8+ T cells had more expanded clones than CD4+ T cells on average. At doses from 0.1 to 3.0 mg/kg, clonal expansion was seen in both CD4+ and CD8+ blood T cells between baseline and week 6. Low levels of normalized T-cell clonal expansion were also seen in some nonresponding patients. In the 0.1-3.0 mg/kg groups, partial responders had among the lowest normalized peripheral clonal expansion, particularly in CD8+ T cells. Which antigens the clonally expanded peripheral T cells were specific for was not determined.

CDR1 SGDLS and CDR2 YYNGEE are derived from the germline V gene. The CDR3 holds 14 amino acids from the cysteine to the phenylalanine. Only the CDR3 region is kept as DNA, spanning 42 bases read in frame from base 1. V sheds 4 bases and J sheds 1 base, leaving 11 bases between their ends. This receptor was obtained from an adult with an advanced solid tumor such as melanoma, head and neck, liver or kidney cancer. The source was CD4+ or CD8+ T cells sorted from blood, collected in a trial of the OX40 agonist ivuxolimab. The chain employs TRBV9 and TRBJ2-5; too little of a D gene remains to name it. The CDR3 has the sequence CASSPGSSQETQYF. DNA sequence: TGTGCCAGCAGCCCAGGATCTTCCCAAGAGACCCAGTACTTC.